This section outlines one T cell receptor beta chain sequence together with its context. Antigen specificity is unknown. This specimen comes from a study of Graves' ophthalmopathy and Graves' hyperthyroidism. Study at large: Peripheral blood sampling occurred at initial diagnosis, before any treatment.

RNA transcripts yielded amplified TCR beta CDR3 regions. RT-PCR in the first round used HTBI primers; a second-round multiplex PCR followed. One entry per CDR3 protein results from TCRdb running MiXCR on the multiplex PCR reads. Counted here are 600,000 to 950,000 distinct CDR3 sequences, around 40% occurring once; the ten biggest clones make up 44%. Study findings and constraints: Ophthalmopathy progression prediction by the model yielded a sensitivity of approximately 71% and a specificity of around 72%.

Ophthalmopathy cases showed moderate-to-severe activity, scoring CAS ≥3 and NOSPECS ≥4, with duration under 3 months. Source material: peripheral blood. The clonotype comes from an adult man with Graves' ophthalmopathy.

CDR3 sequence: CASSLTGTDEAFF. The CDR3 DNA sequence: TGTGCCAGCAGCTTAACGGGGACAGACGAAGCTTTCTTT. The V gene is TRBV7-9, the J gene TRBJ1-1, with 7 bases that match TRBD1. V shed 2 bases, J shed 8 bases, and the junction held 5 bases outside the gene matches. CDR1 is SEHNR and CDR2 is FQNEAQ in the germline V gene (reference sequence). The CDR3 contains 13 residues.